This TCR beta chain was identified in a study of blood T cell repertoires in COVID-19. For the study at large: Donors in the United States, Italy and Spain gave samples during acute or convalescent COVID-19. Nucleic acid was either cDNA or gDNA, and it came from T cells, B-cell-depleted T cells, or PBMCs.

In the original analysis: Counts of nucleated cells, estimated from reference gene primer amplification, were obtained. Assay: immunoSEQ multiplex PCR; the TCRdb copy retains only in-frame clones and omits some. Clonal size and the V and J genes are those of that table, whereas D and trimming came from the DNA. This repertoire shows around 56,000 clones, 89% found once; its top ten account for around a fifth. Material for sequencing was peripheral blood. The sequence was obtained from a human donor in a cohort sampled during active COVID-19.

CDR3 in amino acids: CAWSDTSGVYGYTF. DNA of the CDR3: TGTGCCTGGAGTGATACCTCCGGGGTCTATGGCTACACCTTC. The J gene is TRBJ1-2, the V gene TRBV30; D gene unclear. The V end lost 1 base, the J end lost 4 bases, and 13 bases lay between the germline ends. Per germline, CDR1 GTSNPN and CDR2 SVGIG (reference sequence). The CDR3 consists of 14 residues.